Described below is a single T cell receptor (beta chain) sequence and its context. Its antigen is unknown. The V end lost 6 bases, the J end lost 3 bases, and 15 bases lay between the germline ends. CDR1 and CDR2 from the germline V gene are MNHNS and SASEGT. The CDR3 sequence is 14 residues long. The sample belongs to a study of cytomegalovirus exposure and HLA in healthy donors. The study's findings and limits: It emerged from a later analysis that several of the most significant clusters appeared to be linked to common viral pathogens. In the analysis, some V segments, TRBV6-2 and TRBV6-3 included, were excluded as indistinguishable. A missense variant in DCLRE1C was later tied to TCR beta V- and J-gene trimming. Usually a TCR sequence was rare, but some public TCRs were found in many donors.

Primers: 60 Vbeta forward and 13 Jbeta reverse. Some clones are missing from TCRdb's copy, which holds only in-frame ones; the method was immunoSEQ multiplex PCR. The sample holds approximately 150,000 clones, roughly 71% seen once. The V gene is TRBV6-1, the J gene TRBJ2-7, with a possible D match to TRBD1 (5 bases). The specimen sequenced was PBMCs. The receptor comes from a male donor in good health and CMV-seropositive. The CDR3 bases are TGTGCCAGCAGGAAGGACAAGCCACACTACGAGCAGTACTTC. Amino acids: CASRKDKPHYEQYF.